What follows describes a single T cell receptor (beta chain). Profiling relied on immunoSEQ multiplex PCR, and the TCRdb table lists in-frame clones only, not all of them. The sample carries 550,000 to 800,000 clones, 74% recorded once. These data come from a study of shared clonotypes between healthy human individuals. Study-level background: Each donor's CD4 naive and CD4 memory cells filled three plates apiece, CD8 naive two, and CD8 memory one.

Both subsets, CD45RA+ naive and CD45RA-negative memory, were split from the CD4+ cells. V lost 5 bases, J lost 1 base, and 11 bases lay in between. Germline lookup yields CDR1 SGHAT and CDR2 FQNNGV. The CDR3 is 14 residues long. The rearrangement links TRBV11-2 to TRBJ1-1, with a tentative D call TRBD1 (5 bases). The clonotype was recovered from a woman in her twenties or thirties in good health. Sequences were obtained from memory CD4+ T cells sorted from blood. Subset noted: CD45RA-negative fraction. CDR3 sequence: CASSPRQGNTEAFF. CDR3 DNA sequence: TGTGCCAGCAGCCCGAGGCAGGGGAACACTGAAGCTTTCTTT.